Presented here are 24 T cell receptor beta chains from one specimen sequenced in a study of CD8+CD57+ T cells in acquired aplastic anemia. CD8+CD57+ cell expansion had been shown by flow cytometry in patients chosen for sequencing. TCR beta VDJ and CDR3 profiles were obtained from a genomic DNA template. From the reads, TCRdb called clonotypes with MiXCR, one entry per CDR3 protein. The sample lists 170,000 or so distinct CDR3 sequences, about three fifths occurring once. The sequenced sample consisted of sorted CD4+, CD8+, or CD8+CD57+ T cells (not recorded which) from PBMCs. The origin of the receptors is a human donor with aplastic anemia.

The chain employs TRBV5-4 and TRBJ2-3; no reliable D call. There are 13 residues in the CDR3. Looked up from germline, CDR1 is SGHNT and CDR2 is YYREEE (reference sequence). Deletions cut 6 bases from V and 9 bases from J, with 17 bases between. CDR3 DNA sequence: TGTGCCAGCAAAGGCCTTGAACAGCTGACGCAGTATTTT. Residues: CASKGLEQLTQYF.

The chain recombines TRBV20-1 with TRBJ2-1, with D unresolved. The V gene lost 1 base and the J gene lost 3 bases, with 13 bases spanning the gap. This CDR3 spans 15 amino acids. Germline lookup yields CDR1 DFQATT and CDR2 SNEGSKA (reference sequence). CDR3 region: CSARGPLTIYNEQFF. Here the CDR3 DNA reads TGCAGTGCTAGAGGTCCACTAACTATCTACAATGAGCAGTTCTTC.

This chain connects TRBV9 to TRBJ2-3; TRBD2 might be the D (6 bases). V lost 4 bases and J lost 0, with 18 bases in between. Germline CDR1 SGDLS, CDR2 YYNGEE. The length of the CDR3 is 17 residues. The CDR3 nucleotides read TGTGCCAGCAGCCCAGAGGGAAGCGGGCGAAGCACAGATACGCAGTATTTT. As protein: CASSPEGSGRSTDTQYF.

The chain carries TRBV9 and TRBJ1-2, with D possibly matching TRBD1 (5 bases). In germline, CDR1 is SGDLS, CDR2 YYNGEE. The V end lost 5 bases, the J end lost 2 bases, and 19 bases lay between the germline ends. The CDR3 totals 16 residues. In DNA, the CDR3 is TGTGCCAGCAGTCAAGAGGGCGGGGGGACCAACTATGGCTACACCTTC. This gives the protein CASSQEGGGTNYGYTF.

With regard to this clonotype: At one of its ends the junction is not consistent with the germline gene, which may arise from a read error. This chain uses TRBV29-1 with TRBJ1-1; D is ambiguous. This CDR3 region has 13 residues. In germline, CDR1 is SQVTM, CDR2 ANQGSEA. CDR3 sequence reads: CSVEGRMNTEVFF. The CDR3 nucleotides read TGCAGCGTTGAAGGCAGAATGAACACTGAAGTTTTCTTT.

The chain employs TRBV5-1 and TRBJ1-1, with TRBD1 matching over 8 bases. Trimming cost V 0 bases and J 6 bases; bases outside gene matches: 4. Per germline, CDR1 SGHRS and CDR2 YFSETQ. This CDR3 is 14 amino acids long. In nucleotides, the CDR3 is TGCGCCAGCAGCTTGGGGACAGGGATCCCTGAAGCTTTCTTT. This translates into CASSLGTGIPEAFF.

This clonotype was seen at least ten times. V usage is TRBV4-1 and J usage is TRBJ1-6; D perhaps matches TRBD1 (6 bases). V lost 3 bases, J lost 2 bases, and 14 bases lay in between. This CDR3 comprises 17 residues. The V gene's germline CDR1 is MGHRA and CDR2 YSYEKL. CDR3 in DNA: TGCGCCAGCAGCCACACCGGGACACCACCCTATAATTCACCCCTCCACTTT. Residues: CASSHTGTPPYNSPLHF.

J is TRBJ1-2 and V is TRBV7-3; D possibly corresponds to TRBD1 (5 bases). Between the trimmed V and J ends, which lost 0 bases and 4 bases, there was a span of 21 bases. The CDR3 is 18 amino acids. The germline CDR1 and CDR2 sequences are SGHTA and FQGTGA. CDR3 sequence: CASSLTTLGGRGLYGYTF. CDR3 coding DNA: TGTGCCAGCAGCTTAACGACTCTAGGCGGACGGGGCCTCTATGGCTACACCTTC.

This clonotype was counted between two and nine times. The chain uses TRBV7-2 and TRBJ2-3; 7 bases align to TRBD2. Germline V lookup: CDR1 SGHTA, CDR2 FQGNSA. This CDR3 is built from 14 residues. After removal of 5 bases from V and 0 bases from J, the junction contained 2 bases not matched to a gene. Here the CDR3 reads CASSGGGSTDTQYF. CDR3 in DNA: TGTGCCAGCAGCGGGGGGGGAAGCACAGATACGCAGTATTTT.

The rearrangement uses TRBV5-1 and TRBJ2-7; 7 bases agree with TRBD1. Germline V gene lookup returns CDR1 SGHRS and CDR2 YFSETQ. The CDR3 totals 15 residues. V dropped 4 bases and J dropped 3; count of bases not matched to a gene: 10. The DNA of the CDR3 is TGCGCCAGCAGCCGCACAGGGGATTCGGGCTACGAGCAGTACTTC. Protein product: CASSRTGDSGYEQYF.

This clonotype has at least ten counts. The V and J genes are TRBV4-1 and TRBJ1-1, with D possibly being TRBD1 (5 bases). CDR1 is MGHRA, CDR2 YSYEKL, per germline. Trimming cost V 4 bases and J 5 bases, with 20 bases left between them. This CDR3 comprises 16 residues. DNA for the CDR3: TGCGCCAGCAGCCTTCAAGACAGTCCCCTATGGACTGAAGCTTTCTTT. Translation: CASSLQDSPLWTEAFF.

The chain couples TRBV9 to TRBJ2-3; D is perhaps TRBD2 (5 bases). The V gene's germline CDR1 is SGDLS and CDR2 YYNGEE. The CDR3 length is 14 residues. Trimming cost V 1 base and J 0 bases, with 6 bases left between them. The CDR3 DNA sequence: TGTGCCAGCAGCGTAAGCGGTAGCACAGATACGCAGTATTTT. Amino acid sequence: CASSVSGSTDTQYF.

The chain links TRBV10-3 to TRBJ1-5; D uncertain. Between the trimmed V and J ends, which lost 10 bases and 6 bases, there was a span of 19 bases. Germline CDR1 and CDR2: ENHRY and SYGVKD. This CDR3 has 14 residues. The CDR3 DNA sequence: TGTGCCAGCACCTTACCCCTTCCAGGTCAGCCCCAGCATTTT. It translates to CASTLPLPGQPQHF.

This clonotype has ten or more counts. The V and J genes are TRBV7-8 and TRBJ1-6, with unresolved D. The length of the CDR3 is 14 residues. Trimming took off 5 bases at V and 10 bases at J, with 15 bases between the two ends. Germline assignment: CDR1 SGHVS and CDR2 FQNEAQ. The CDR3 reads CASSPRGEVSPLHF. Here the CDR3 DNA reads TGTGCCAGCAGCCCCCGTGGGGAGGTATCACCCCTCCACTTT.

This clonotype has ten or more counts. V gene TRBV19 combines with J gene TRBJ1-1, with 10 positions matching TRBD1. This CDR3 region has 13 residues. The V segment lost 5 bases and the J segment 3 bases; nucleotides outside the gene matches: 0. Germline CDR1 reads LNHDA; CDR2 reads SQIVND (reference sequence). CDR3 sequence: CASSGQGDTEAFF. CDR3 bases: TGTGCCAGTAGTGGACAGGGGGACACTGAAGCTTTCTTT.

The CDR3 spells CATRQGSSPSQETQYF. CDR3 nucleotide sequence: TGTGCCACCAGACAGGGGAGTTCACCCTCGCAAGAGACCCAGTACTTC. This rearrangement joins TRBV6-5 to TRBJ2-5; 8 nucleotides agree with TRBD1. V lost 10 bases to trimming and J lost 2 bases; unmatched junction nucleotides: 15. The length of the CDR3 is 16 residues. Germline V gene lookup returns CDR1 MNHEY and CDR2 SVGAGI.

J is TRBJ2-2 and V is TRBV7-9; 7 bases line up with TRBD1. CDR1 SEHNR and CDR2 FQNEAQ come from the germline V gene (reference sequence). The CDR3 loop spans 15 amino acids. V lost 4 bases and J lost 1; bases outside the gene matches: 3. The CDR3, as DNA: TGTGCCAGCAGCTCCCGACAGGGGAACACCGGGGAGCTGTTTTTT. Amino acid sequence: CASSSRQGNTGELFF.

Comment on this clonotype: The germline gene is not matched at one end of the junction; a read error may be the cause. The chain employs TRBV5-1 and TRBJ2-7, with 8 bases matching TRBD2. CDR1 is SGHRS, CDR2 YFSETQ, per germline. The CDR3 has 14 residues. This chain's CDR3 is CASSVGLVSYEQYF. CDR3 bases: TGTGCCAGCAGCGTGGGACTAGTATCCTACGAGCAGTACTTC. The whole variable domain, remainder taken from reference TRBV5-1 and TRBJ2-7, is KAGVTQTPRYLIKTRGQQVTLSCSPISGHRSVSWYQQTPGQGLQFLFEYFSETQRNKGNFPGRFSGRQFSNSRSEMNVSTLELGDSALYLCASSVGLVSYEQYFGPGTRLTVT.

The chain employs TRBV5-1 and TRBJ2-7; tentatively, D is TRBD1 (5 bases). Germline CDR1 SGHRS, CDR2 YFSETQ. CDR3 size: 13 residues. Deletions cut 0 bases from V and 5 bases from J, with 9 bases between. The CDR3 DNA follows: TGCGCCAGCAGCTTGGGACAGAACAACGAGCAGTACTTC. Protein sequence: CASSLGQNNEQYF.

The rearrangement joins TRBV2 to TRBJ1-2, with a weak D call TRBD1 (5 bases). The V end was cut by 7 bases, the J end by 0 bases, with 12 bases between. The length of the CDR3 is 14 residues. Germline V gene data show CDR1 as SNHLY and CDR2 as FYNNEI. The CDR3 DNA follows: TGTGCCAGCAAGCAGGGATTAACTAACTATGGCTACACCTTC. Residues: CASKQGLTNYGYTF.

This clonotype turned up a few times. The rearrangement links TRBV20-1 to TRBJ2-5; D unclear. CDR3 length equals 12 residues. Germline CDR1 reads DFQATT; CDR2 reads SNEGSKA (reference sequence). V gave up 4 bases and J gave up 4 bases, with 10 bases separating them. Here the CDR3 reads CSANQLRETQYF. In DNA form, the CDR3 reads TGCAGTGCTAACCAGTTACGAGAGACCCAGTACTTC.

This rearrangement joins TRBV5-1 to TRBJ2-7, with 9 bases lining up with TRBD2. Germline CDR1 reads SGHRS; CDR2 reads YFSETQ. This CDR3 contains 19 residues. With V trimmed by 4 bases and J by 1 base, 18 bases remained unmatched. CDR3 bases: TGCGCCAGCAGCCTGGGACTAGCCTCGTTACGAGGGATGTCCTACGAGCAGTACTTC. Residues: CASSLGLASLRGMSYEQYF.

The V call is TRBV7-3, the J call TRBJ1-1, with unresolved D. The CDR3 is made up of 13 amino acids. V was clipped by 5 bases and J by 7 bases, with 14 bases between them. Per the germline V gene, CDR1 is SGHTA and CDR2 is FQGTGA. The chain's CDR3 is CASSIGSYGEAFF. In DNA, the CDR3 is TGTGCCAGCAGCATCGGGAGTTACGGTGAAGCTTTCTTT.

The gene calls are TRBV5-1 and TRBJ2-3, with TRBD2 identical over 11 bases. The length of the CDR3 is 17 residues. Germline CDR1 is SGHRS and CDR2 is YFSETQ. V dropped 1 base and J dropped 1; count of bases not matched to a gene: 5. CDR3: CASSLTLAGGRTDTQYF. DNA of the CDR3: TGCGCCAGCAGCTTGACCTTAGCGGGAGGGCGCACAGATACGCAGTATTTT.